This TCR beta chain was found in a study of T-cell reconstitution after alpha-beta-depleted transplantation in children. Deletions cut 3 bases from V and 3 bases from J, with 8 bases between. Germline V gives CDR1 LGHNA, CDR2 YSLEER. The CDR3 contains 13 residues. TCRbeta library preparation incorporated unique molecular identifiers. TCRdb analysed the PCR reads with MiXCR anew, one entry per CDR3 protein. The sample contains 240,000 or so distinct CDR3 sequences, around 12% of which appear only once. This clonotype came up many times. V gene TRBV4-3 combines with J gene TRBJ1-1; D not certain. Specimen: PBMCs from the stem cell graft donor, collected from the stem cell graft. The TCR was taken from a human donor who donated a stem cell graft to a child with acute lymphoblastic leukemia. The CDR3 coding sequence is TGCGCCAGCAGCCAGACGGTGGACACTGAAGCTTTCTTT. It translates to CASSQTVDTEAFF.